This T cell receptor beta chain was sequenced during a study of blood T cell repertoires in COVID-19. Overall study: Sources were T cells, B-cell-depleted T cells, or PBMCs; the material itself was cDNA or gDNA.

Original processing notes: Estimation of nucleated cell counts was performed using reference gene primer amplification. Sequencing used immunoSEQ multiplex PCR; TCRdb keeps in-frame clones, though not all of them. For V, J and clone size, that table is used; D and trimming come from the DNA. Counted here are roughly 120,000 clones, around 77% occurring once; the ten biggest clones make up roughly 7.9%. The TCR originated in a human donor in a cohort sampled during active COVID-19. Material: peripheral blood.

Here the CDR3 reads CASSLEGALGGELFF. CDR3 DNA: TGTGCCAGCAGCTTAGAAGGGGCGTTGGGAGGGGAACTGTTTTTT. The chain combines TRBV7-2 with TRBJ1-4, with D possibly being TRBD1 (5 bases). The germline V gene encodes CDR1 SGHTA and CDR2 FQGNSA. CDR3 length: 15 amino acids. The V gene lost 1 base and the J gene lost 12 bases, with 18 bases spanning the gap.